This T cell receptor beta chain was obtained from a study of blood T cells in healthy people across ages. Study-level background: Template switching retrieved approximately one barcoded beta molecule for each two T cells. Notes on the study in general: Per million T cells, TCR beta diversity dropped about linearly as age rose.

About this clonotype itself: What it binds is not known.

V was shortened by 6 bases and J by 4 bases, with 13 bases between the two germline ends. Germline V CDR1 and CDR2: MNHEY, SMNVEV (reference sequence). This CDR3 has 13 residues. Sample-barcoded 5' priming and a J-beta primer mix drove a second PCR of about 7 to 11 cycles. TCRdb re-analysed the 5' RACE reads in MiXCR, keeping a single row per CDR3 protein. Seen here are 1,100,000 or so distinct CDR3 sequences, under 45% observed once, and the top ten hold 18%. The sample providers were healthy Caucasian people from Russia, aged roughly 6 to 95. The sequence was obtained from a woman aged 55-69 years in good health. This chain uses TRBV27 with TRBJ2-7; TRBD1 might be the D (5 bases). The material sequenced was blood. The CDR3 DNA sequence: TGTGCCAGCAGCCGCGCGGACAATTACGAGCAGTACTTC. Amino acids: CASSRADNYEQYF.